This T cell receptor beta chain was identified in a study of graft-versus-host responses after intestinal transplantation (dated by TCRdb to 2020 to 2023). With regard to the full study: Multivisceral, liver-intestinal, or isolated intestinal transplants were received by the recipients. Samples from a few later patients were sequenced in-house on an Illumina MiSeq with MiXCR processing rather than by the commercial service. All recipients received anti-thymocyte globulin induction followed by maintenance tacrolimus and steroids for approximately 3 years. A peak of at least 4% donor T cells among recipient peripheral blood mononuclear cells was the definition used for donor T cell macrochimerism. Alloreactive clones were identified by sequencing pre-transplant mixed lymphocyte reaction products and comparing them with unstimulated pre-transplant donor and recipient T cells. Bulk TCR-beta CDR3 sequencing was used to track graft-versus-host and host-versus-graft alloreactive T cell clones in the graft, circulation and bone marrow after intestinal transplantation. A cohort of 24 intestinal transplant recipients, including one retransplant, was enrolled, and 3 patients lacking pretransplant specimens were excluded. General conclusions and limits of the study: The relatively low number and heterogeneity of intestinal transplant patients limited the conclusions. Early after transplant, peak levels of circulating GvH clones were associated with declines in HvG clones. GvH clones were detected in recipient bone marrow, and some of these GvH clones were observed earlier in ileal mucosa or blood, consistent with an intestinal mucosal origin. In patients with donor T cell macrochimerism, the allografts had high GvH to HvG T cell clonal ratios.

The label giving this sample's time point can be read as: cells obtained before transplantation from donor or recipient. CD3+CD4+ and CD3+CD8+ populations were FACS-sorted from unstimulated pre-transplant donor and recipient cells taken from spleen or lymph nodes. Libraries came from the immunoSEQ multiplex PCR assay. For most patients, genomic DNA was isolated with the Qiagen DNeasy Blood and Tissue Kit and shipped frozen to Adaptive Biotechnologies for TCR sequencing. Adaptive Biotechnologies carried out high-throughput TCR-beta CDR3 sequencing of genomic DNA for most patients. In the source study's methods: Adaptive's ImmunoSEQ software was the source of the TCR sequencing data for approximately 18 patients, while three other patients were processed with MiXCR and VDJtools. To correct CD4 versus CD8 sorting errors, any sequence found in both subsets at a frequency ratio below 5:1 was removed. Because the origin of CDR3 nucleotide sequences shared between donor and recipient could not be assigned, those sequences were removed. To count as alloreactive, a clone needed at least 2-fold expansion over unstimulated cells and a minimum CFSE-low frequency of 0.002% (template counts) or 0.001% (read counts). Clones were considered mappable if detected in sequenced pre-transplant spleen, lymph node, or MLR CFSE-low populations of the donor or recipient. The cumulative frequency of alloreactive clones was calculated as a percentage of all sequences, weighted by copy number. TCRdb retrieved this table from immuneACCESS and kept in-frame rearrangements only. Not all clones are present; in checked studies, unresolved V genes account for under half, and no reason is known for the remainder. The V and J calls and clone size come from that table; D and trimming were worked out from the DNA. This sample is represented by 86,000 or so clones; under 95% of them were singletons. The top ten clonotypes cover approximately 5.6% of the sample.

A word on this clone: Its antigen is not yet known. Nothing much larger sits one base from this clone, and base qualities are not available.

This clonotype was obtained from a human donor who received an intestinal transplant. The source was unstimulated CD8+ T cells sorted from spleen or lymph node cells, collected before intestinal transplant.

Here the CDR3 is given as CASGSGEETQYF. The DNA is TGTGCCAGCGGGAGTGGGGAGGAGACCCAGTACTTC. The V and J segments used are TRBV13 and TRBJ2-5; perhaps TRBD2 is the D gene, with 5 bases matching. CDR1 PRHDT and CDR2 FYEKMQ were looked up in the germline V gene (reference sequence). Measured from the cysteine to the phenylalanine, the CDR3 is 12 residues long. Just the 36-base CDR3 DNA is kept, in frame starting at base 1. The V and J ends are trimmed by 8 bases and 5 bases, leaving 12 bases between them.